This T cell receptor (beta chain) was captured by sequencing in a study of T cells in localized non-small cell lung cancer. The table came from immunoSEQ multiplex PCR; TCRdb's copy has only in-frame clones and leaves some out. The sample records around 130,000 clones, about 89% being singletons. The CDR3 extends over 13 amino acids. Trimming took off 6 bases at V and 6 bases at J, with 11 bases between the two ends. The V gene's germline CDR1 is MDHEN and CDR2 SYDVKM. The clonotype originates from an older female donor with stage I lung adenocarcinoma. Material: peripheral blood, obtained before any cancer treatment. The chain combines TRBV28 with TRBJ2-2, with TRBD1 as a possible D gene (6 bases). The CDR3 region is CASSQTGSGELFF. The CDR3 nucleotides read TGTGCCAGCAGCCAAACAGGGTCCGGGGAGCTGTTTTTT.